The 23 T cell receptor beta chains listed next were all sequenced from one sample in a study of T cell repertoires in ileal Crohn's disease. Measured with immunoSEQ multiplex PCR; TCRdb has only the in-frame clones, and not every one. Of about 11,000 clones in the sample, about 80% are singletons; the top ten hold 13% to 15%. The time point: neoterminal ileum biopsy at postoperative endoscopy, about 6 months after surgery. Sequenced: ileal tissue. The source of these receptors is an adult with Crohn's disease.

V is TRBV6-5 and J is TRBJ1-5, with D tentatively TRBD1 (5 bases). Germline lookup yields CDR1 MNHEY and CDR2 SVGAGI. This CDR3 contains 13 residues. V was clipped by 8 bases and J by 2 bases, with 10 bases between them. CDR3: CASQGRGNQPQHF. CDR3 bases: TGTGCCAGCCAGGGTCGTGGCAATCAGCCCCAGCATTTT.

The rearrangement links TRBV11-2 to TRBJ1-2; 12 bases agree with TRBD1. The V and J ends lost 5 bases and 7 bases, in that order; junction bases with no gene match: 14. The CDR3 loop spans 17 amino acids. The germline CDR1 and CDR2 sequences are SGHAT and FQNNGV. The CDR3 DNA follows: TGTGCCAGCAGCAAGGCCCCACAGGGACAGGGGGCGTCTGGCTACACCTTC. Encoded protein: CASSKAPQGQGASGYTF.

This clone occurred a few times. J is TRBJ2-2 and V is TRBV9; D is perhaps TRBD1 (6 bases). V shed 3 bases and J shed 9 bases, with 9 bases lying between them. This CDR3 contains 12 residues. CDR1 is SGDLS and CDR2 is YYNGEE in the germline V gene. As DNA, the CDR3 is TGTGCCAGCAGCGACCGGGACAGGGAGCTGTTTTTT. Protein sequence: CASSDRDRELFF.

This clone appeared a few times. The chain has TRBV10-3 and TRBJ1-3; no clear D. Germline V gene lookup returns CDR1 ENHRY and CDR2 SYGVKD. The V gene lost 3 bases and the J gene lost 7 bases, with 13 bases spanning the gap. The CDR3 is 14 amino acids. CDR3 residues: CAISDGTPGNTIYF. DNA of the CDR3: TGTGCCATCAGTGACGGTACCCCGGGGAACACCATATATTTT.

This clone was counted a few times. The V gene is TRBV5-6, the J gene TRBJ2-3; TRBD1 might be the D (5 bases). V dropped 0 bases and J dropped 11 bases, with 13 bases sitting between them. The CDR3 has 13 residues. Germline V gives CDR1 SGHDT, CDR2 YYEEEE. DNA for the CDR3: TGTGCCAGCAGCTTGGCCCAAGGACACCAGCAGTATTTT. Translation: CASSLAQGHQQYF. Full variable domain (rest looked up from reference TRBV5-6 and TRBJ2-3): DAGVTQSPTHLIKTRGQQVTLRCSPKSGHDTVSWYQQALGQGPQFIFQYYEEEERQRGNFPDRFSGHQFPNYSSELNVNALLLGDSALYLCASSLAQGHQQYFGPGTRLTVL.

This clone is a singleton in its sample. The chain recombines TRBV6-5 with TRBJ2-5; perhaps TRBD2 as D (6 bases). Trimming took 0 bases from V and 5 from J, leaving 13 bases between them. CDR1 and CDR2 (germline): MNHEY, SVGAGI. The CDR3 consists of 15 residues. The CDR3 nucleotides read TGTGCCAGCAGTTACTCGGGCGGGGAAGGGGAGACCCAGTACTTC. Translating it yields CASSYSGGEGETQYF.

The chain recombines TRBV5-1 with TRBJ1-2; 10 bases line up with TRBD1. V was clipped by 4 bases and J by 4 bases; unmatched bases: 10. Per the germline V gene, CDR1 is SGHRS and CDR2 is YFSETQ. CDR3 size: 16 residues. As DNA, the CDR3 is TGCGCCAGCAGCACGCAACCCGGGACAGGGGTCTATGGCTACACCTTC. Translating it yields CASSTQPGTGVYGYTF.

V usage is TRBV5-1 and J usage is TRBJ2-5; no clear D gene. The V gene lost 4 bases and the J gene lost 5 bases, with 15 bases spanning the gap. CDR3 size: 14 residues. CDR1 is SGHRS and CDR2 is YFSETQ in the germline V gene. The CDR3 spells CASSASPPRETQYF. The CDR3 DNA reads TGCGCCAGCAGCGCGTCCCCGCCCCGTGAGACCCAGTACTTC.

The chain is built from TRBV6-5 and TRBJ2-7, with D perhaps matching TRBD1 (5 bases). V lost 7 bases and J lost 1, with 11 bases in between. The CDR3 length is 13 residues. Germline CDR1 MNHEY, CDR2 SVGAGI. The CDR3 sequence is CASKLPGSYEQYF. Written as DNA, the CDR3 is TGTGCCAGCAAACTACCAGGGTCCTACGAGCAGTACTTC.

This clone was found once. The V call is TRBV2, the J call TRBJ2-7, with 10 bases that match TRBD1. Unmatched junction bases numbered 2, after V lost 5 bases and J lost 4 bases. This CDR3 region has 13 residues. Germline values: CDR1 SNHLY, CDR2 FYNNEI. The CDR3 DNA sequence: TGTGCCAGCAGTTGGGACAGGGGATACGAGCAGTACTTC. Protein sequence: CASSWDRGYEQYF.

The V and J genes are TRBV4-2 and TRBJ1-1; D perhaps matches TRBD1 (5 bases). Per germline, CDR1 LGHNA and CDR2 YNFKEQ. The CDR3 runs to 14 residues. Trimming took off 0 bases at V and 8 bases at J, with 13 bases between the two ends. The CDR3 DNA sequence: TGTGCCAGCAGCCAAGATGGGGGGGTCCGGGAAGCTTTCTTT. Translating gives CASSQDGGVREAFF.

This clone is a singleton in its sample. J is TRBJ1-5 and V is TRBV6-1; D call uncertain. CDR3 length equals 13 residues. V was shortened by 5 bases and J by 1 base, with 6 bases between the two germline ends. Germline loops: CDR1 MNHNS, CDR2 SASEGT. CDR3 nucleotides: TGTGCCAGCAGTCCCCTAAGCAATCAGCCCCAGCATTTT. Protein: CASSPLSNQPQHF.

This CDR3 is CATRDSDTGELFF. CDR3 in DNA: TGCGCCACCCGGGACAGCGACACCGGGGAGCTGTTTTTT. This sequence joins TRBV5-1 and TRBJ2-2; 7 nucleotides agree with TRBD1. Germline trimming cut 9 bases from V and 3 bases from J; bases unmatched to any gene: 5. The CDR3 covers 13 residues. Germline CDR1 reads SGHRS; CDR2 reads YFSETQ.

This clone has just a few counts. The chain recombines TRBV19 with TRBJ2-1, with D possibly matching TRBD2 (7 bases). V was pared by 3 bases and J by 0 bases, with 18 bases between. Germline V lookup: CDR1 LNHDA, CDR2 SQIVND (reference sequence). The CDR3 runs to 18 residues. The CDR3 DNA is TGTGCCAGTAGTATGGGGGGGCACCCACTACGCTCCTACAATGAGCAGTTCTTC. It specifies CASSMGGHPLRSYNEQFF.

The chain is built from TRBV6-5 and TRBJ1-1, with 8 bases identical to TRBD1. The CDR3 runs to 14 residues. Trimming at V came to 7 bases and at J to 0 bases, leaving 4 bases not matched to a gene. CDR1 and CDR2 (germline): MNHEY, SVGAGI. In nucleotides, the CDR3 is TGTGCCAGCAAGGGACAGGCCTTGAACACTGAAGCTTTCTTT. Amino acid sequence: CASKGQALNTEAFF.

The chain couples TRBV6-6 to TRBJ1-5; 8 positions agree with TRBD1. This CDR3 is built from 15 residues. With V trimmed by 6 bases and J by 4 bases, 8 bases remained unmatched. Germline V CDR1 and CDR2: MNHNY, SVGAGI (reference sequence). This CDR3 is CASRSQGAGNQPQHF. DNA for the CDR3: TGTGCCAGCAGATCTCAGGGGGCTGGGAATCAGCCCCAGCATTTT.

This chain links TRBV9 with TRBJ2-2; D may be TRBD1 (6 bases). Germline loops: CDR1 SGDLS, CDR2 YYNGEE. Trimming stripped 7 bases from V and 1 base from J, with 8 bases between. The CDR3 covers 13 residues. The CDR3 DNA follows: TGTGCCAGCGGGGGCGAGAACACCGGGGAGCTGTTTTTT. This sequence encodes CASGGENTGELFF.

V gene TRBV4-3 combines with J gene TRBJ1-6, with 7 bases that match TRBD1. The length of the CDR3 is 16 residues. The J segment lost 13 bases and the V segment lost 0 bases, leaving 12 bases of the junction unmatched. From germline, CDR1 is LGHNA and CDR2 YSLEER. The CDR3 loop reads CASSQEYDRESSPLHF. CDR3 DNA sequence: TGCGCCAGCAGCCAAGAGTATGACAGGGAGAGTTCGCCCCTCCACTTT.

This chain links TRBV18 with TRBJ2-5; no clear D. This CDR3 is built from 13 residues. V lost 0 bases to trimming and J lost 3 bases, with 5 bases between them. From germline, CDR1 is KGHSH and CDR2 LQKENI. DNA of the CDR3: TGTGCCAGCTCACCACCGGCGGAAGAGACCCAGTACTTC. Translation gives CASSPPAEETQYF.

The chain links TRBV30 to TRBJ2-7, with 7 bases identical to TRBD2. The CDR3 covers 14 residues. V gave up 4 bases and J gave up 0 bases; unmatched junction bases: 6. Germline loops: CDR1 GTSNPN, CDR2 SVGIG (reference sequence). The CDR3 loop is CAWTGGGRSYEQYF. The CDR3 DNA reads TGTGCCTGGACGGGCGGGGGACGCTCCTACGAGCAGTACTTC.

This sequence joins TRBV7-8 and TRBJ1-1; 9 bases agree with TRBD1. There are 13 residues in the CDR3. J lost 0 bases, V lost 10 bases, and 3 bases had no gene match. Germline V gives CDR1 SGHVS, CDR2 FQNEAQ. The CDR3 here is CATRDRVNTEAFF. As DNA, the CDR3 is TGTGCCACCAGGGACAGGGTGAACACTGAAGCTTTCTTT. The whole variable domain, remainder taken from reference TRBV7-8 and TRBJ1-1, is GAGVSQSPRYKVAKRGQDVALRCDPISGHVSLFWYQQALGQGPEFLTYFQNEAQLDKSGLPSDRFFAERPEGSVSTLKIQRTQQEDSAVYLCATRDRVNTEAFFGQGTRLTVV.

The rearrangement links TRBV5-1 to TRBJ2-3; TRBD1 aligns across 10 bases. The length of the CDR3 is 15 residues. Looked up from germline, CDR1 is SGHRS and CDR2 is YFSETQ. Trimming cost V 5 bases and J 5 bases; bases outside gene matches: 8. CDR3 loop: CASRSTGGNGDTQYF. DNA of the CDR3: TGCGCCAGCAGATCGACAGGGGGCAACGGAGATACGCAGTATTTT.

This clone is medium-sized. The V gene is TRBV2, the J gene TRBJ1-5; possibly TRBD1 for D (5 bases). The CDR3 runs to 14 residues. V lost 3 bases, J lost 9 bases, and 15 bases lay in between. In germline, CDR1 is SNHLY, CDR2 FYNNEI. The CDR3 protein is CASSDVGAPGPQHF. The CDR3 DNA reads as TGTGCCAGCAGTGATGTAGGGGCACCCGGGCCCCAGCATTTT.